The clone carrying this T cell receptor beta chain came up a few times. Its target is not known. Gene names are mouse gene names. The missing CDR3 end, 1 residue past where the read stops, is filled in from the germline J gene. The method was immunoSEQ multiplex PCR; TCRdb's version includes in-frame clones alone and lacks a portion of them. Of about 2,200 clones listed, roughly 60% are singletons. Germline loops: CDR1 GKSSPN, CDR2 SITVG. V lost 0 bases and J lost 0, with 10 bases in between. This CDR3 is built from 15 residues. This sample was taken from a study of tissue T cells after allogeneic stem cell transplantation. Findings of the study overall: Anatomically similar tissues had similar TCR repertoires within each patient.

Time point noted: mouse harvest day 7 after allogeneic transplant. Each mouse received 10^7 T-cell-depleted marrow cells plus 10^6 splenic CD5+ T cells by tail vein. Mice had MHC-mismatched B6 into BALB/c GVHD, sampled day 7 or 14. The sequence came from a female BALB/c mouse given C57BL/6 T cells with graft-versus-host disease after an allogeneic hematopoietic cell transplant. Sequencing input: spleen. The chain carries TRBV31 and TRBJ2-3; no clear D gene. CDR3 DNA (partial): TGTGCCTGGAGTCTAGAGTCTACTAGTGCAGAAACGCTGTAT. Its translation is CAWSLESTSAETLY. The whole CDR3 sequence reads CAWSLESTSAETLYF.